This T cell receptor beta chain is drawn from a study of blood T cell repertoires in COVID-19. Study-level background: T cells, B-cell-depleted T cells, or PBMCs provided the cDNA or gDNA that served as material.

Some clones are missing from TCRdb's copy, which holds only in-frame ones; the method was immunoSEQ multiplex PCR. The sample lists approximately 160,000 clones, around 86% occurring once. The germline V gene has CDR1 SNHLY and CDR2 FYNNEI. The CDR3 extends over 16 amino acids. Losses at the gene ends were 5 bases for V and 1 base for J; bases not matched to a gene: 6. While infection was still active, Seattle patients were enrolled and then followed longitudinally. The source of this sequence is a man in his 60s with COVID-19, enrolled during active disease. The V gene is TRBV2, the J gene TRBJ2-2, with 8 bases fitting TRBD2. Sequenced: peripheral blood. CDR3 region: CASSQASGLNTGELFF. As DNA, the CDR3 is TGTGCCAGCAGTCAGGCTAGCGGGTTGAACACCGGGGAGCTGTTTTTT.